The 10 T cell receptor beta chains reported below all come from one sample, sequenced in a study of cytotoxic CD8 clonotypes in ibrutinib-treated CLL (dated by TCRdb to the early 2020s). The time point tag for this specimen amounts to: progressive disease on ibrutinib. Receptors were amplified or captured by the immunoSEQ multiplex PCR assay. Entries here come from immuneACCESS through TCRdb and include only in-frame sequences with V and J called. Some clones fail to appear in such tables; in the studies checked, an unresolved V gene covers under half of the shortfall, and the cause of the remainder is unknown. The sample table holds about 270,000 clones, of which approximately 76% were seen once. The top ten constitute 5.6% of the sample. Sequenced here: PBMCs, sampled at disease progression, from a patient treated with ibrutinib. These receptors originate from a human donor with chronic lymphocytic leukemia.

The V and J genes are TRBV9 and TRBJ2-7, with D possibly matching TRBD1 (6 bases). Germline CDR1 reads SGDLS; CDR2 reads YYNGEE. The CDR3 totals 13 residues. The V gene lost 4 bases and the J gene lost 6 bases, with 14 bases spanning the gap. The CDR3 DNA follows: TGTGCCAGCAGCTCAGGGACATACGGCGAGCAGTACTTC. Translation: CASSSGTYGEQYF.

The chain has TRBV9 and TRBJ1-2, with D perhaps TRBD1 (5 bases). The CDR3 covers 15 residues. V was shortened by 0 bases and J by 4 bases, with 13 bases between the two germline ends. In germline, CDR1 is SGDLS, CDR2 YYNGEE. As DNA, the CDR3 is TGTGCCAGCAGCGTAGGTCCGACAGCCACCTATGGCTACACCTTC. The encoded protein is CASSVGPTATYGYTF.

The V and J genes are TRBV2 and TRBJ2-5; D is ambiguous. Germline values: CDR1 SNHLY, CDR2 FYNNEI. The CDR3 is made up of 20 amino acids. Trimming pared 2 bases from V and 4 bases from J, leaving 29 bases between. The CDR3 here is CASSERVYGHNWNSGETQYF. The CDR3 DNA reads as TGTGCCAGCAGTGAAAGGGTATACGGGCACAATTGGAATTCGGGAGAGACCCAGTACTTC.

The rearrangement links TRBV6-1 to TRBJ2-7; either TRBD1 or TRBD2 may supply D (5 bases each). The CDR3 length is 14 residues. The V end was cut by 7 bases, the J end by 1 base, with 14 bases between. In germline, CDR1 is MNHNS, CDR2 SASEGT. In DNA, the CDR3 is TGTGCCAGCATTAGGGACGCCTGGTCCTACGAGCAGTACTTC. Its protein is CASIRDAWSYEQYF.

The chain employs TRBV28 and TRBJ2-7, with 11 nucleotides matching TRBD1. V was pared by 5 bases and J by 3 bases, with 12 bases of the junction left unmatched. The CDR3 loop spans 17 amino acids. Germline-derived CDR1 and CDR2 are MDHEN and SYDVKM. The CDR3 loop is CASSHLIPGQGDYEQYF. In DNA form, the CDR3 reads TGTGCCAGCAGTCACCTGATCCCGGGACAGGGGGACTACGAGCAGTACTTC.

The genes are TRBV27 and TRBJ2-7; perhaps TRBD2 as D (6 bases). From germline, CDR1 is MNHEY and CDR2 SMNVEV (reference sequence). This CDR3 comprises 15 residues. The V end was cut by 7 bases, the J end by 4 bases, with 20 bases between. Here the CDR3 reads CASTLRGGPGYEQYF. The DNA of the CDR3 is TGTGCCAGCACCTTGAGAGGAGGGCCTGGGTACGAGCAGTACTTC.

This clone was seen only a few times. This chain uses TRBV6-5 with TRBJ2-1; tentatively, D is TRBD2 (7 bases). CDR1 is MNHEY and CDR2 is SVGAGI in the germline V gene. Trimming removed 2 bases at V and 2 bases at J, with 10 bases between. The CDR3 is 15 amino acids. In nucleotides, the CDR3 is TGTGCCAGCAGTTACATCGGGGGGCCCTACAATGAGCAGTTCTTC. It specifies CASSYIGGPYNEQFF.

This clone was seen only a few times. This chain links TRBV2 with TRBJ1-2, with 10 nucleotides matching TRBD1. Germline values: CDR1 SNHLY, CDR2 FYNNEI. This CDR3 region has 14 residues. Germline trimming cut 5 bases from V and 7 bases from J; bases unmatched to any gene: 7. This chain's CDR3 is CASSPGQGRRGYTF. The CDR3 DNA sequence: TGTGCCAGCAGTCCGGGACAGGGGCGTCGTGGCTACACCTTC.

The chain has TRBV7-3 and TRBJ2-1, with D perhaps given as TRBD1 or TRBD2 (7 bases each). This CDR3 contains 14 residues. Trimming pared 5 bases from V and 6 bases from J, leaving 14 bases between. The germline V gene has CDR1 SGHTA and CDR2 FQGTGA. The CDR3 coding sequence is TGTGCCAGCAGCAAAGACAGGGAGGGCAATGAGCAGTTCTTC. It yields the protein CASSKDREGNEQFF.

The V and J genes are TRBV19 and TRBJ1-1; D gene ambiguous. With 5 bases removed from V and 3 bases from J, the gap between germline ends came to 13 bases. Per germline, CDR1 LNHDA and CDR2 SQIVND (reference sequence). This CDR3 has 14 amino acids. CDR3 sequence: CASSPSGLYTEAFF. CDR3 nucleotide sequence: TGTGCCAGTAGTCCCTCGGGCCTATACACTGAAGCTTTCTTT.